The rows below give T cell receptor beta chains drawn from one sample of a study of shared clonotypes between healthy human individuals. Sequencing used immunoSEQ multiplex PCR; TCRdb keeps in-frame clones, though not all of them. The table records about 1 million clones, around 75% of them present only once. Sequenced input: memory CD4+ T cells sorted from blood. The receptors originated from a man between 18 and 29 years old in good health. CDR3s include the opening cysteine and the closing phenylalanine or tryptophan. D genes are given only for firm matches. Not all rows give a size; the values are once, few, many and, for expanded clones, a class.

TRBV7-2,TRBJ2-5,TRBD2,-,CASSFPAGGRETQYF,TGTGCCAGCAGCTTCCCGGCGGGGGGTCGTGAGACCCAGTACTTC
TRBV6-1,TRBJ1-6,TRBD1,few,CASSRDRGDSPLHF,TGTGCCAGCAGTAGGGACAGGGGGGATTCACCCCTCCACTTT
TRBV6-1,TRBJ2-2,TRBD1,-,CASSPGTGSGELFF,TGTGCCAGCAGTCCCGGGACAGGGTCCGGGGAGCTGTTTTTT
TRBV7-8,TRBJ1-2,-,-,CASSLAPGSYTF,TGTGCCAGCAGCTTAGCGCCCGGGAGCTACACCTTC
TRBV7-9,TRBJ2-5,-,-,CASSQALQERETQYF,TGTGCCAGCAGTCAAGCCTTACAGGAGCGGGAGACCCAGTACTTC
TRBV5-1,TRBJ2-7,-,-,CASRTGSGSFYEQYF,TGCGCCAGCAGGACCGGTAGCGGATCATTCTACGAGCAGTACTTC
TRBV21-1,TRBJ2-3,-,few,CASKGVTFYTDTQYF,TGTGCCAGCAAGGGCGTCACCTTTTATACGGATACGCAGTATTTT
TRBV9,TRBJ2-3,-,once,CASSVRGLQTDTQYF,TGTGCCAGCAGCGTAAGGGGCCTTCAGACAGATACGCAGTATTTT
TRBV6-6,TRBJ1-4,TRBD1,-,CASSQITGAGEKLFF,TGTGCCAGCAGTCAAATAACAGGGGCGGGGGAAAAACTGTTTTTT
TRBV7-9,TRBJ2-7,-,-,CASSWGGNEQYF,TGTGCCAGCAGCTGGGGCGGTAACGAGCAGTACTTC
TRBV19,TRBJ1-1,TRBD1,-,CASSIRSGQGTEAFF,TGTGCCAGTAGTATCCGGAGCGGACAGGGCACTGAAGCTTTCTTT
TRBV23-1,TRBJ2-7,-,once,CASSQGAGAYEQYF,TGCGCCAGCAGTCAAGGGGCAGGGGCCTACGAGCAGTACTTC
TRBV28,TRBJ1-6,-,-,CASSLSYNSPLHF,TGTGCCAGCAGCCTCTCCTATAATTCACCCCTCCACTTT
TRBV10-2,TRBJ2-3,-,-,CASSDISGADTQYF,TGCGCCAGCAGTGATATTTCAGGGGCAGATACGCAGTATTTT
TRBV5-1,TRBJ1-1,-,-,CASSPTGGGTEAFF,TGCGCCAGCAGCCCGACGGGGGGCGGCACTGAAGCTTTCTTT
TRBV4-2,TRBJ2-1,-,-,CASSRGANNNEQFF,TGTGCCAGCAGCCGAGGGGCTAATAACAATGAGCAGTTCTTC
TRBV5-6,TRBJ1-2,-,-,CASSYSSYGYTF,TGTGCCAGCAGCTATTCATCGTATGGCTACACCTTC
TRBV28,TRBJ1-2,-,-,CASSPATGLTGYTF,TGTGCCAGCAGTCCCGCAACGGGGCTGACGGGCTACACCTTC
TRBV18,TRBJ2-6,TRBD1,-,CASSPPGQGSSGANVLTF,TGTGCCAGCTCACCGCCGGGACAGGGGAGCTCTGGGGCCAACGTCCTGACTTTC
TRBV11-2,TRBJ2-3,TRBD1,once,CASSSGQGWGTDTQYF,TGTGCCAGCAGCTCGGGACAGGGGTGGGGCACAGATACGCAGTATTTT
TRBV7-9,TRBJ1-4,-,-,CASSLGTQGRGEKLFF,TGTGCCAGCAGCTTGGGGACACAGGGCAGAGGCGAAAAACTGTTTTTT
TRBV27,TRBJ2-7,-,-,CASCNEQYF,TGTGCCAGTTGTAACGAGCAGTACTTC
TRBV6-1,TRBJ1-5,-,-,CASSEGVIIGEPQHF,TGTGCCAGCAGTGAAGGGGTGATAATAGGGGAGCCCCAGCATTTT
TRBV4-1,TRBJ2-3,TRBD1,-,CASSQSGTGGGTDTQYF,TGCGCCAGCAGCCAATCGGGGACAGGTGGGGGCACAGATACGCAGTATTTT
TRBV7-3,TRBJ2-2,-,-,CASSLFGLQTGELFF,TGTGCCAGCAGCTTATTTGGACTCCAGACCGGGGAGCTGTTTTTT
TRBV7-2,TRBJ1-6,-,-,CASSQTGNSPLHF,TGTGCCAGCAGTCAAACAGGGAATTCACCCCTCCACTTT
TRBV11-3,TRBJ2-1,-,-,CASSLSGYEQFF,TGTGCCAGCAGCTTATCGGGCTATGAGCAGTTCTTC
TRBV29-1,TRBJ1-4,-,-,CSVLVDGNEKLFF,TGCAGCGTTCTAGTGGACGGGAATGAAAAACTGTTTTTT
TRBV7-9,TRBJ2-1,TRBD1,-,CASSWTGGLNMEQFF,TGTGCCAGCAGCTGGACAGGGGGCCTTAATATGGAACAGTTCTTC
TRBV9,TRBJ2-1,TRBD2,once,CASSGRLAPGSYNEQFF,TGTGCCAGCAGCGGCAGACTAGCCCCAGGCTCCTACAATGAGCAGTTCTTC
TRBV2,TRBJ2-5,-,-,CASSEVLPRETQYF,TGTGCCAGCAGTGAGGTCCTACCTCGGGAGACCCAGTACTTC
TRBV2,TRBJ2-6,-,-,CASTLQEASGANVLTF,TGTGCCAGCACCCTGCAGGAGGCATCCGGGGCCAACGTCCTGACTTTC
TRBV12-5,TRBJ2-5,TRBD2,few,CASGLGALAGGPETQYF,TGTGCTAGTGGTTTGGGCGCTCTAGCGGGGGGGCCCGAGACCCAGTACTTC
TRBV6-1,TRBJ2-1,-,-,CASSEVVAGWVLYNEQFF,TGTGCCAGCAGTGAAGTAGTGGCAGGGTGGGTTCTCTACAATGAGCAGTTCTTC
TRBV6-5,TRBJ1-5,-,-,CASSSPADQPQHF,TGTGCCAGCAGTTCCCCCGCAGATCAGCCCCAGCATTTT